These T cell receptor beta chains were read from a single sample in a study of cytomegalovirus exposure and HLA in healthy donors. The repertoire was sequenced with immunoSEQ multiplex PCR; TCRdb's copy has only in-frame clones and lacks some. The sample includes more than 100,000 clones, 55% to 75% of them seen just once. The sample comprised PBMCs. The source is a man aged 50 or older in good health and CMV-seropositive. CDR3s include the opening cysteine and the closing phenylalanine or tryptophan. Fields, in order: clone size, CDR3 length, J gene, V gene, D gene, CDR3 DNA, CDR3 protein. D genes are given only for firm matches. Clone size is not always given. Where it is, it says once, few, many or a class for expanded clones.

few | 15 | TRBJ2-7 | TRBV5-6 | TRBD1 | TGTGCCAGCAGCCTATGGACAGGGATCAGCAACGAGCAGTACTTC | CASSLWTGISNEQYF
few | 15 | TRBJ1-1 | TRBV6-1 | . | TGTGCCAGCAGCCAATACAGGGCCTCGAACACTGAAGCTTTCTTT | CASSQYRASNTEAFF
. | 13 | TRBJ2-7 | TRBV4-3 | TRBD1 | TGCGCCAGCAGCGGACAGGTGTCTTACGAGCAGTACTTC | CASSGQVSYEQYF
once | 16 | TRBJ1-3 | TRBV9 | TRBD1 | TGTGCCAGCAGCGAGGGACAGGGGGCGCCGGGAAACACCATATATTTT | CASSEGQGAPGNTIYF
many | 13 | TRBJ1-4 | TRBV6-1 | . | TGTGCCAGCAGTGATGGCGGGACTGAAAAACTGTTTTTT | CASSDGGTEKLFF
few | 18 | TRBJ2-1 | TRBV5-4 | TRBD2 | TGTGCCAGCGCGGGGGGGGGCCCACTAACGAGCTCCTACAATGAGCAGTTCTTC | CASAGGGPLTSSYNEQFF
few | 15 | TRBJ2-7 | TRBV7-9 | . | TGTGCCAGCAGCTCATGGACATCGAGCTCCTACGAGCAGTACTTC | CASSSWTSSSYEQYF
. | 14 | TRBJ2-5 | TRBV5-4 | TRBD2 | TGTGCCAGCAGCTTGGGAGCGGGGGAAGAGACCCAGTACTTC | CASSLGAGEETQYF
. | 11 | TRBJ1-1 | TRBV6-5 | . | TGTGCCAGCAGTTGGGCTGGCGAAGCTTTCTTT | CASSWAGEAFF
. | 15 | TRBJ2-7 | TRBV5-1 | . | TGCGCCAGCAGCTTGGGACAGGCAAGGACCTACGAGCAGTACTTC | CASSLGQARTYEQYF